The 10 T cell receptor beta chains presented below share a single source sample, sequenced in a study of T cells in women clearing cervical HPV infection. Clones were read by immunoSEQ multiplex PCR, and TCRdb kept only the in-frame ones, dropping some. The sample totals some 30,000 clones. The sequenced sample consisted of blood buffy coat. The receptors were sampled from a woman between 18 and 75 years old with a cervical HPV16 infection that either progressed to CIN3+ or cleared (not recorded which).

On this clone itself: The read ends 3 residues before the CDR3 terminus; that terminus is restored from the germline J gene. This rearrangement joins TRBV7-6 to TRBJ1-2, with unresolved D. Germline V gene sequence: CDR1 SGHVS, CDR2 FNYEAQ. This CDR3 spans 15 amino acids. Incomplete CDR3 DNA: TGTGCCAGCAGCGAGACTAGCGGAAACACAGATACC. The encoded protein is CASSETSGNTDT. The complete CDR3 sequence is CASSETSGNTDTYTF. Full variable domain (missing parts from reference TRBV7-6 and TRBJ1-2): GAGVSQSPRYKVTKRGQDVALRCDPISGHVSLYWYRQALGQGPEFLTYFNYEAQQDKSGLPNDRFSAERPEGSISTLTIQRTEQRDSAMYRCASSETSGNTDTYTFGSGTRLTVV.

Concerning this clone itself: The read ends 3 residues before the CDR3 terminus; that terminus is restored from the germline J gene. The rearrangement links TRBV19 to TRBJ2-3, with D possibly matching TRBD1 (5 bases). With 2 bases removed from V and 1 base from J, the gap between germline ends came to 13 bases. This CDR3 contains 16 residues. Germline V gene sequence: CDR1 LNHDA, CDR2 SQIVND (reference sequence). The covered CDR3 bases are TGTGCCAGTAGTATACAGGGCGGTTTGGGCACAGATACG. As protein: CASSIQGGLGTDT. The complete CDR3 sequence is CASSIQGGLGTDTQYF.

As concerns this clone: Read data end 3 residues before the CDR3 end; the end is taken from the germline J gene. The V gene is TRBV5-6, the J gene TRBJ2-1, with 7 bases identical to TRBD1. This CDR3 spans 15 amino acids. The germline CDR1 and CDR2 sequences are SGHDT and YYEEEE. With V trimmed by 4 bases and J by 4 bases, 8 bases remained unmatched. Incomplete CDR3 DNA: TGTGCCAGCAGCCCCGGACAGGAGATATACAATGAG. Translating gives CASSPGQEIYNE. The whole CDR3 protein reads CASSPGQEIYNEQFF.

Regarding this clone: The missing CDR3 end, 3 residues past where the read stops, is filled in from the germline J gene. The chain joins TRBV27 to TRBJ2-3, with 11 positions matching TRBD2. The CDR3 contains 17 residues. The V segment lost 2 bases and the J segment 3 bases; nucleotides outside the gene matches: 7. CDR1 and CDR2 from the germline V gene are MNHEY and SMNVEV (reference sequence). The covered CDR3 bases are TGTGCCAGCAGTTTAGGGCTAGCGGGGGGCCTGACAGATACG. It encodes CASSLGLAGGLTDT. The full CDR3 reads CASSLGLAGGLTDTQYF.

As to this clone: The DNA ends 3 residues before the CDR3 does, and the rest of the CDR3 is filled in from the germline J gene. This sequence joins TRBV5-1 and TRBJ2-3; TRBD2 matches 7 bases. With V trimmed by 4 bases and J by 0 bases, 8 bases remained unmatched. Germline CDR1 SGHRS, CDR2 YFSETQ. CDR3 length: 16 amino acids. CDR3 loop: CASSPGLDPSTDTQYF. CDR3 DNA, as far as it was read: TGCGCCAGCAGCCCTGGACTAGACCCTAGCACAGATACG.

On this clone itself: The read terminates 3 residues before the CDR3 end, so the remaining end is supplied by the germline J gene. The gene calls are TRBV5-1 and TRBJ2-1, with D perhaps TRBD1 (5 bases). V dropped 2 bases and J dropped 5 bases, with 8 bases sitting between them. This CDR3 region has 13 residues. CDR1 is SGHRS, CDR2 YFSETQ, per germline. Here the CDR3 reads CASSLSRDNEQFF. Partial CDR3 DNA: TGCGCCAGCAGCTTATCCAGGGACAATGAG.

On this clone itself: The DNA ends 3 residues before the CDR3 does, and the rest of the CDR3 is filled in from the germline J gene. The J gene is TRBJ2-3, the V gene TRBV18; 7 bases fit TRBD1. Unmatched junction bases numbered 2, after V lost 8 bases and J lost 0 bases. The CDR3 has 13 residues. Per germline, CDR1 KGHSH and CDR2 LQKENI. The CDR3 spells CASLGQSTDTQYF. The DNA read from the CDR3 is TGTGCCAGCCTGGGACAGAGCACAGATACG.

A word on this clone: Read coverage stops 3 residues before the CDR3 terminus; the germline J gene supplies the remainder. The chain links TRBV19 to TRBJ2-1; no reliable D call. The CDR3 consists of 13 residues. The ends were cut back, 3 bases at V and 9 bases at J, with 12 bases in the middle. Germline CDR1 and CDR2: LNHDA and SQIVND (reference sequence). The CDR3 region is CASSIQFEAEQFF. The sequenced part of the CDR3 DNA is TGTGCCAGTAGTATCCAATTCGAGGCTGAG.

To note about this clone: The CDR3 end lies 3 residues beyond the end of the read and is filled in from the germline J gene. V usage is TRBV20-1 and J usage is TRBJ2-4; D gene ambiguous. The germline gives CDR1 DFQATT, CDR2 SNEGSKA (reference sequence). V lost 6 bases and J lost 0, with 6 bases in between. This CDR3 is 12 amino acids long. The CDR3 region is CSAGLAKNIQYF. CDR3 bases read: TGCAGTGCCGGGTTAGCCAAAAACATT.

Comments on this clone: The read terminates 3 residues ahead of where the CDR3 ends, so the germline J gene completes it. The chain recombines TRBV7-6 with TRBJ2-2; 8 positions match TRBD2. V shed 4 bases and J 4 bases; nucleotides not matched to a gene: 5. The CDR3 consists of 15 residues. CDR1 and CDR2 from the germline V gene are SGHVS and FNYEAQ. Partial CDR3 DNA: TGTGCCAGCAGCTCCGGGACTAGGGGCACCGGGGAG. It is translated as CASSSGTRGTGE. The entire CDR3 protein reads CASSSGTRGTGELFF.